These 31 T cell receptor beta chains came from one sample sequenced in a study of cytomegalovirus exposure and HLA in healthy donors. PCR involved 60 Vbeta and 13 Jbeta primers. TCRdb's copy holds only in-frame clones and misses some; the assay was immunoSEQ multiplex PCR. The sample lists 150,000 to 200,000 clones; approximately 83% were seen once. Source material: PBMCs. These receptors all stem from a male donor in good health and CMV-seronegative.

The gene calls are TRBV5-1 and TRBJ1-3; possible D gene TRBD1, 6 bases. CDR3 size: 16 residues. V dropped 1 base and J dropped 4 bases, with 15 bases sitting between them. Germline CDR1 reads SGHRS; CDR2 reads YFSETQ. CDR3 nucleotide sequence: TGCGCCAGCAGCTTGAACAGGGTTTCGGCCGGAAACACCATATATTTT. It yields the protein CASSLNRVSAGNTIYF.

The rearrangement links TRBV6-6 to TRBJ2-4, with 7 bases that match TRBD2. Germline trimming cut 5 bases from V and 11 bases from J; bases unmatched to any gene: 15. The germline V gene encodes CDR1 MNHNY and CDR2 SVGAGI (reference sequence). CDR3 length equals 15 residues. This chain's CDR3 is CASSLNSGTMAVQYF. The CDR3 bases are TGTGCCAGCAGTCTCAATTCCGGGACTATGGCTGTTCAGTACTTC.

The genes are TRBV14 and TRBJ1-2, with D perhaps matching TRBD1 (5 bases). This CDR3 has 13 residues. In germline, CDR1 is SGHDN, CDR2 FVKESK. Trimming pared 4 bases from V and 3 bases from J, leaving 9 bases between. The CDR3 sequence is CASSPVRDYGYTF. As DNA, the CDR3 is TGTGCCAGCAGCCCAGTCAGGGACTATGGCTACACCTTC.

In this sample, this clone turned up once. The genes are TRBV27 and TRBJ2-2; D is unclear. Germline CDR1 reads MNHEY; CDR2 reads SMNVEV (reference sequence). V lost 5 bases to trimming and J lost 5 bases, with 15 bases between them. CDR3 length: 15 amino acids. CDR3 in amino acids: CASSSPSRSTGELFF. The CDR3 nucleotides are TGTGCCAGCAGTAGTCCCTCTAGGAGTACCGGGGAGCTGTTTTTT.

The rearrangement joins TRBV2 to TRBJ1-2; 8 nucleotides align to TRBD1. J gave up 8 bases and V 6 bases, and 14 bases lay outside the gene matches. From germline, CDR1 is SNHLY and CDR2 FYNNEI. The length of the CDR3 is 15 residues. CDR3: CASRDGQGLFYGYTF. In DNA form, the CDR3 reads TGTGCCAGCAGAGATGGACAGGGATTGTTCTACGGCTACACCTTC.

This clone came up a few times. The chain employs TRBV6-6 and TRBJ2-5, with 9 bases aligning to TRBD2. CDR1 and CDR2 from the germline V gene are MNHNY and SVGAGI (reference sequence). The junction had 0 bases not matched to a gene; V was cut back by 6 bases and J by 1 base. The CDR3 extends over 13 amino acids. CDR3 nucleotide sequence: TGTGCCAGCAGGGGACTAGCCCAAGAGACCCAGTACTTC. It yields the protein CASRGLAQETQYF.

The chain joins TRBV7-2 to TRBJ2-7; TRBD2 is a possible D gene (6 bases). Germline CDR1 SGHTA, CDR2 FQGNSA. The CDR3 runs 16 residues. Trimming cost V 2 bases and J 0 bases, with 14 bases left between them. The CDR3 DNA reads as TGTGCCAGCAGCTTAATGGGGGGATCACCCTCCTACGAGCAGTACTTC. This gives the protein CASSLMGGSPSYEQYF.

J is TRBJ1-1 and V is TRBV2; D may be TRBD1 (6 bases). CDR3 size: 15 residues. The V end was cut by 1 base, the J end by 0 bases, with 9 bases between. CDR1 and CDR2 (germline): SNHLY, FYNNEI. CDR3 loop: CASSEGQGMNTEAFF. In nucleotides, the CDR3 is TGTGCCAGCAGTGAAGGTCAGGGGATGAACACTGAAGCTTTCTTT.

This chain joins TRBV2 and TRBJ2-3, with 9 bases lining up with TRBD1. This CDR3 has 20 residues. After removal of 5 bases from V and 5 bases from J, the junction contained 23 bases not matched to a gene. Germline CDR1 reads SNHLY; CDR2 reads FYNNEI. DNA of the CDR3: TGTGCCAGCAGTCCGACCCCTTACTTAGACAGGGGGTTGTCTGGAGATACGCAGTATTTT. It encodes CASSPTPYLDRGLSGDTQYF.

The chain is built from TRBV6-5 and TRBJ2-7, with TRBD1 identical over 9 bases. The V gene's germline CDR1 is MNHEY and CDR2 SVGAGI. V gave up 4 bases and J gave up 6 bases; unmatched junction bases: 7. This CDR3 comprises 14 residues. The CDR3 sequence: CASSWGGQGSEQYF. CDR3 DNA sequence: TGTGCCAGCAGTTGGGGGGGACAGGGTTCCGAGCAGTACTTC.

The chain recombines TRBV7-9 with TRBJ2-1, with TRBD1 as a possible D gene (5 bases). CDR1 is SEHNR, CDR2 FQNEAQ, per germline (reference sequence). Trimming removed 5 bases at V and 6 bases at J, with 20 bases between. This CDR3 region has 16 residues. Here the CDR3 reads CASSPRGARAPNEQFF. The CDR3 DNA reads TGTGCCAGCAGCCCCCGTGGGGCTCGAGCCCCCAATGAGCAGTTCTTC.

V and J are TRBV2 and TRBJ2-5; D unresolved. Trimming cost V 1 base and J 0 bases, with 6 bases left between them. The CDR3 is made up of 14 amino acids. CDR1 is SNHLY, CDR2 FYNNEI, per germline. This chain's CDR3 is CASSEVSDQETQYF. The CDR3 DNA is TGTGCCAGCAGTGAAGTGTCAGACCAAGAGACCCAGTACTTC. Combining the CDR3 with reference TRBV2 and TRBJ2-5 gives the whole variable domain EPEVTQTPSHQVTQMGQEVILRCVPISNHLYFYWYRQILGQKVEFLVSFYNNEISEKSEIFDDQFSVERPDGSNFTLKIRSTKLEDSAMYFCASSEVSDQETQYFGPGTRLLVL.

This chain joins TRBV19 and TRBJ1-5; D remains ambiguous. Germline-derived CDR1 and CDR2 are LNHDA and SQIVND (reference sequence). The CDR3 runs 16 residues. Trimming shortened V by 6 bases and J by 0 bases, and 15 bases separated the two germline ends. CDR3 sequence: CASSPTLSDSNQPQHF. The DNA of the CDR3 is TGTGCCAGTAGCCCCACCCTCAGCGATAGCAATCAGCCCCAGCATTTT.

V usage is TRBV27 and J usage is TRBJ2-5; D is perhaps TRBD2 (7 bases). The J call is doubtful: the DNA matches TRBJ2-7 better. Germline lookup yields CDR1 MNHEY and CDR2 SMNVEV (reference sequence). CDR3 length equals 16 residues. CDR3 loop: CASSSLGAGTSYEQYF. The CDR3 nucleotides read TGTGCCAGCAGTTCCTTGGGAGCGGGGACATCCTACGAGCAGTACTTC.

V gene TRBV19 combines with J gene TRBJ2-1; a weak D match, TRBD2 (6 bases). Deletions cut 2 bases from V and 0 bases from J, with 14 bases between. The CDR3 runs 17 residues. The germline V gene encodes CDR1 LNHDA and CDR2 SQIVND (reference sequence). CDR3 region: CASSILGRGSSYNEQFF. The CDR3 bases are TGTGCCAGTAGTATACTCGGACGGGGGAGCTCCTACAATGAGCAGTTCTTC.

The CDR3 sequence: CASSPAGSRGETQYF. The CDR3 DNA reads as TGTGCCAGCAGCCCGGCCGGATCGCGCGGTGAGACCCAGTACTTC. V gene TRBV5-5 combines with J gene TRBJ2-5; unclear D gene. Trimming took 4 bases from V and 5 from J, leaving 18 bases between them. The CDR3 consists of 15 residues. Germline-derived CDR1 and CDR2 are SGHKS and YYEKEE (reference sequence).

The chain carries TRBV7-2 and TRBJ2-1, with TRBD2 as a possible D gene (5 bases). Germline loops: CDR1 SGHTA, CDR2 FQGNSA. This CDR3 contains 17 residues. V was pared by 4 bases and J by 2 bases, with 18 bases between. The CDR3 is CASSSPGWRPPYNEQFF. In nucleotides, the CDR3 is TGTGCCAGCAGCTCACCGGGGTGGCGCCCACCCTACAATGAGCAGTTCTTC.

The gene calls are TRBV19 and TRBJ1-1, with D maybe TRBD1 (6 bases). The V gene lost 3 bases and the J gene lost 2 bases, with 19 bases spanning the gap. Germline-derived CDR1 and CDR2 are LNHDA and SQIVND (reference sequence). The CDR3 runs 17 residues. The CDR3 region has the DNA TGTGCCAGTAGTATTCACAGGGACGTAGCGACCAACACTGAAGCTTTCTTT. Translation: CASSIHRDVATNTEAFF.

The rearrangement links TRBV7-3 to TRBJ2-7, with TRBD2 matching over 9 bases. The CDR3 has 13 residues. From germline, CDR1 is SGHTA and CDR2 FQGTGA. Germline trimming cut 5 bases from V and 6 bases from J; bases unmatched to any gene: 5. The chain's CDR3 is CASSPGLASEQYF. DNA for the CDR3: TGTGCCAGCAGCCCGGGACTAGCTTCCGAGCAGTACTTC.

The chain has TRBV18 and TRBJ2-5, with TRBD1 matching over 9 bases. The germline V gene has CDR1 KGHSH and CDR2 LQKENI. Trimming removed 6 bases from V and 5 bases from J; junction bases left unmatched: 7. This CDR3 has 14 amino acids. CDR3 loop: CASSQNRGQETQYF. CDR3 sequence (DNA): TGTGCCAGCTCTCAGAACAGGGGGCAGGAGACCCAGTACTTC.

The chain recombines TRBV11-3 with TRBJ2-5, with TRBD2 matching over 10 bases. V lost 5 bases to trimming and J lost 4 bases; unmatched junction nucleotides: 7. The CDR3 totals 15 residues. CDR1 is SGHNT, CDR2 YENEEA, per germline. The chain's CDR3 is CASSNSGGRGETQYF. The DNA of the CDR3 is TGTGCCAGCAGCAATAGCGGGGGGCGGGGAGAGACCCAGTACTTC.

The table lists this clone with a few counts. V gene TRBV19 combines with J gene TRBJ1-5; D is unresolved. The CDR3 contains 14 residues. V lost 5 bases and J lost 3, with 11 bases in between. Germline CDR1 and CDR2: LNHDA and SQIVND (reference sequence). The CDR3 loop is CASSPTGLNQPQHF. The CDR3 DNA is TGTGCCAGTAGTCCTACGGGTCTCAATCAGCCCCAGCATTTT.

V usage is TRBV28 and J usage is TRBJ1-5; maybe TRBD1 (5 bases). Per germline, CDR1 MDHEN and CDR2 SYDVKM. V gave up 7 bases and J gave up 4 bases, with 11 bases separating them. The CDR3 totals 13 residues. This CDR3 is CASMGGMNQPQHF. Here the CDR3 DNA reads TGTGCCAGCATGGGGGGAATGAATCAGCCCCAGCATTTT.

The chain is built from TRBV28 and TRBJ2-7; TRBD1 matches 8 bases. The germline V gene encodes CDR1 MDHEN and CDR2 SYDVKM. Trimming removed 5 bases from V and 0 bases from J; junction bases left unmatched: 6. This CDR3 region has 15 residues. CDR3 coding DNA: TGTGCCAGCAGTATACGGGACAGGAGCTCCTACGAGCAGTACTTC. Its protein is CASSIRDRSSYEQYF.

V and J are TRBV21-1 and TRBJ1-1. TRBV21-1 is a pseudogene locus. The CDR3 has 13 residues. CDR3 region: CASSKVRATEAFF. The CDR3 DNA follows: TGTGCCAGCAGCAAAGTGAGGGCCACTGAAGCTTTCTTT.

The chain links TRBV6-1 to TRBJ1-1, with D perhaps matching TRBD1 (5 bases). The CDR3 spans 13 residues. Germline V gene lookup returns CDR1 MNHNS and CDR2 SASEGT. The ends were cut back, 6 bases at V and 2 bases at J, with 10 bases in the middle. CDR3 amino acids: CASSGGVNTEAFF. As DNA, the CDR3 is TGTGCCAGCAGCGGGGGGGTTAACACTGAAGCTTTCTTT.

The rearrangement links TRBV4-1 to TRBJ2-1; 10 nucleotides match TRBD2. V trimming: 0 bases; J trimming: 8 bases; junction bases outside the gene matches: 7. Germline assignment: CDR1 MGHRA and CDR2 YSYEKL. The CDR3 runs 16 residues. This CDR3 reads CASSQDGERGGYEQFF. The CDR3 nucleotides are TGCGCCAGCAGCCAAGATGGAGAGCGGGGGGGCTATGAGCAGTTCTTC.

CDR3 DNA: TGTGCCAGCACCCCCCCCGGAGGGGCTGGAAACACCATATATTTT. Its translation is CASTPPGGAGNTIYF. V and J are TRBV28 and TRBJ1-3; maybe TRBD1 (5 bases). CDR1 is MDHEN, CDR2 SYDVKM, per germline. V shed 7 bases and J shed 2 bases, with 15 bases lying between them. The CDR3 sequence is 15 residues long.

V usage is TRBV5-1 and J usage is TRBJ1-1, with 7 bases matching TRBD1. The germline CDR1 and CDR2 sequences are SGHRS and YFSETQ. The CDR3 has 17 amino acids. Trimming at V came to 4 bases and at J to 0 bases, leaving 12 bases not matched to a gene. In nucleotides, the CDR3 is TGCGCCAGCAGCCCGGGGGACAGACCCTATTTGAACACTGAAGCTTTCTTT. Translating gives CASSPGDRPYLNTEAFF. Full variable domain (rest looked up from reference TRBV5-1 and TRBJ1-1): KAGVTQTPRYLIKTRGQQVTLSCSPISGHRSVSWYQQTPGQGLQFLFEYFSETQRNKGNFPGRFSGRQFSNSRSEMNVSTLELGDSALYLCASSPGDRPYLNTEAFFGQGTRLTVV.

This clone was observed a handful of times. This sequence joins TRBV9 and TRBJ1-3; D remains ambiguous. V lost 0 bases and J lost 6, with 13 bases in between. The V gene's germline CDR1 is SGDLS and CDR2 YYNGEE. The length of the CDR3 is 15 residues. In DNA form, the CDR3 reads TGTGCCAGCAGCGTAGACCGGAGTAACGCAAACACCATATATTTT. Amino acid sequence: CASSVDRSNANTIYF.

The J gene is TRBJ2-7, the V gene TRBV11-2; the match to TRBD2 covers 7 bases. V lost 5 bases and J lost 0; bases outside the gene matches: 4. CDR1 SGHAT and CDR2 FQNNGV come from the germline V gene. There are 14 residues in the CDR3. DNA of the CDR3: TGTGCCAGCAGCCTCGGGACTAACTCCTACGAGCAGTACTTC. Protein product: CASSLGTNSYEQYF.